These 17 T cell receptor beta chains were sequenced from one sample in a study of T cell responses to AZD1222 COVID-19 vaccine. Profiled with immunoSEQ multiplex PCR; TCRdb holds only in-frame clones, not every one. The sample records roughly 120,000 clones, approximately 86% being singletons. This sample comprised peripheral blood, obtained on day 0 of MenACWY control vaccination. The source is an adult in good health.

V usage is TRBV4-1 and J usage is TRBJ1-2; 8 bases map to TRBD1. Germline V gives CDR1 MGHRA, CDR2 YSYEKL. V lost 2 bases to trimming and J lost 6 bases; unmatched junction nucleotides: 11. This CDR3 spans 16 amino acids. Here the CDR3 DNA reads TGCGCCAGCAGCCAACCTCTCAGGGGGCAACAGGATGGCTACACCTTC. Its protein is CASSQPLRGQQDGYTF.

The rearrangement joins TRBV7-6 to TRBJ2-7; possibly TRBD2 for D (5 bases). Germline CDR1 is SGHVS and CDR2 is FNYEAQ. CDR3 length equals 12 residues. With 5 bases removed from V and 4 bases from J, the gap between germline ends came to 9 bases. Here the CDR3 DNA reads TGTGCCAGCAGCCGACTACCTTACGAGCAGTACTTC. This sequence encodes CASSRLPYEQYF.

V usage is TRBV19 and J usage is TRBJ1-2; 7 bases line up with TRBD1. The germline V gene encodes CDR1 LNHDA and CDR2 SQIVND (reference sequence). The CDR3 contains 14 residues. Trimming cost V 7 bases and J 0 bases; bases outside gene matches: 5. Written as DNA, the CDR3 is TGTGCCAGTATGGGACAGCCCCCTAACTATGGCTACACCTTC. It translates to CASMGQPPNYGYTF.

V usage is TRBV18 and J usage is TRBJ2-3; D unresolved. This CDR3 is built from 14 residues. The V and J ends lost 5 bases and 2 bases respectively, with 11 bases between them. Germline CDR1 KGHSH, CDR2 LQKENI. As DNA, the CDR3 is TGTGCCAGCTCAGACTGGAACGCCACAGATACGCAGTATTTT. Protein sequence: CASSDWNATDTQYF.

In its sample, this clone was seen once. The chain combines TRBV6-5 with TRBJ2-7; possible D gene TRBD1, 5 bases. The CDR3 covers 14 residues. With 0 bases removed from V and 0 bases from J, the gap between germline ends came to 6 bases. Germline V CDR1 and CDR2: MNHEY, SVGAGI. This CDR3 is CASSYSTDSYEQYF. As DNA, the CDR3 is TGTGCCAGCAGTTACTCGACAGACTCCTACGAGCAGTACTTC.

The V call is TRBV5-8, the J call TRBJ1-2; D not resolved. The CDR3 totals 13 residues. CDR1 is SGHTS and CDR2 is YDEGEE in the germline V gene. The V and J ends lost 4 bases and 1 base respectively, with 8 bases between them. CDR3 nucleotides: TGTGCCAGCAGCCTCCTGAATAACTATGGCTACACCTTC. It translates to CASSLLNNYGYTF.

This chain links TRBV6-6 with TRBJ1-2, with 9 bases lining up with TRBD1. The V segment lost 2 bases and the J segment 7 bases; nucleotides outside the gene matches: 2. The germline gives CDR1 MNHNY, CDR2 SVGAGI (reference sequence). The CDR3 covers 13 residues. The CDR3 nucleotides read TGTGCCAGCAGTTACGGACAGGGGTTTGGCTACACCTTC. Its translation is CASSYGQGFGYTF.

The chain links TRBV19 to TRBJ2-1; possibly TRBD2 for D (5 bases). Germline CDR1 and CDR2: LNHDA and SQIVND (reference sequence). V was shortened by 4 bases and J by 4 bases, with 14 bases between the two germline ends. The CDR3 is made up of 15 amino acids. CDR3 coding DNA: TGTGCCAGTAGTAAACTAGAGGCGCCATACAATGAGCAGTTCTTC. Amino acid sequence: CASSKLEAPYNEQFF.

In this sample, this clone turned up a few times. The V call is TRBV4-1, the J call TRBJ1-4, with 7 bases identical to TRBD1. The CDR3 has 16 residues. Germline CDR1 reads MGHRA; CDR2 reads YSYEKL. The ends lost 1 base at V and 3 bases at J; junction bases unmatched: 5. The CDR3 protein is CASSQGAGTANEKLFF. The CDR3 bases are TGCGCCAGCAGCCAAGGGGCGGGGACAGCTAATGAAAAACTGTTTTTT.

The chain combines TRBV5-5 with TRBJ2-7, with TRBD1 matching over 7 bases. The length of the CDR3 is 12 residues. With 4 bases clipped from V and 6 bases from J, the junction kept 4 bases outside the gene matches. The germline gives CDR1 SGHKS, CDR2 YYEKEE (reference sequence). The CDR3 DNA follows: TGTGCCAGCAGCCAGACAGGGAGCGAGCAGTACTTC. Residues: CASSQTGSEQYF.

The chain employs TRBV4-3 and TRBJ1-2; D gene uncertain. With 0 bases removed from V and 4 bases from J, the gap between germline ends came to 6 bases. Germline values: CDR1 LGHNA, CDR2 YSLEER. The CDR3 length is 13 residues. The CDR3 sequence: CASSQDRIYGYTF. DNA of the CDR3: TGCGCCAGCAGCCAAGATCGGATCTATGGCTACACCTTC.

This clone was seen once. The chain joins TRBV27 to TRBJ1-1, with D unclear. The V end lost 2 bases, the J end lost 1 base, and 5 bases lay between the germline ends. Germline loops: CDR1 MNHEY, CDR2 SMNVEV (reference sequence). CDR3 length: 13 amino acids. In DNA, the CDR3 is TGTGCCAGCAGTTTAGGAGGGAACACTGAAGCTTTCTTT. Translating gives CASSLGGNTEAFF.

This clone was seen more than once but under ten times. V usage is TRBV6-1 and J usage is TRBJ1-4; the D gene is possibly TRBD1 (6 bases). V lost 1 base, J lost 6 bases, and 9 bases lay in between. The CDR3 has 14 residues. CDR1 is MNHNS and CDR2 is SASEGT in the germline V gene. This CDR3 is CASSEGRQDEKLFF. CDR3 nucleotides: TGTGCCAGCAGTGAAGGGAGACAGGATGAAAAACTGTTTTTT.

V gene TRBV5-1 combines with J gene TRBJ1-2; tentative D call: TRBD1 (5 bases). Germline V gene sequence: CDR1 SGHRS, CDR2 YFSETQ. V was cut by 4 bases and J by 6 bases, with 22 bases left in between. The CDR3 consists of 16 residues. The CDR3 reads CASSITSGTSLHGYTF. DNA for the CDR3: TGCGCCAGCAGCATAACCTCCGGGACGTCGCTACATGGCTACACCTTC.

The rearrangement uses TRBV30 and TRBJ1-1, with D uncertain. CDR1 is GTSNPN, CDR2 SVGIG, per germline (reference sequence). V dropped 8 bases and J dropped 0 bases, with 7 bases sitting between them. CDR3 length equals 11 residues. CDR3 in DNA: TGTGCCGCCCGAATGAACACTGAAGCTTTCTTT. This sequence encodes CAARMNTEAFF.

This clone was counted only a few times. This chain uses TRBV5-1 with TRBJ1-5, with D maybe TRBD1 (6 bases). Trimming removed 3 bases from V and 9 bases from J, with 13 bases in between. The CDR3 runs to 13 residues. CDR1 and CDR2 (germline): SGHRS, YFSETQ. CDR3 region: CASSYGRGWPQHF. The CDR3 DNA reads as TGCGCCAGCAGCTATGGCAGGGGCTGGCCCCAGCATTTT.

The gene calls are TRBV19 and TRBJ1-1, with TRBD1 matching over 12 bases. The germline CDR1 and CDR2 sequences are LNHDA and SQIVND (reference sequence). There are 18 residues in the CDR3. J lost 4 bases, V lost 3 bases, and 12 bases had no gene match. CDR3 DNA: TGTGCCAGTAGTATCCGGGCACCGGGACAGGGGGCTTCCACTGAAGCTTTCTTT. Translation: CASSIRAPGQGASTEAFF.